The source of this T cell receptor (beta chain) is a study of breast tumors, draining lymph nodes, adjacent tissues. Points from the study as a whole: Data only fit, rather than demonstrated, lymph node origin of most tumor T cells.

This clonotype showed up many times. Its antigen is currently unknown. Samples came from axillary lymph nodes draining the breast cancer. TCRdb itself ran the multiplex PCR reads through MiXCR, one entry per CDR3 protein. This table holds about 230,000 distinct CDR3 sequences, less than 40% found once. V was pared by 5 bases and J by 4 bases, with 8 bases of the junction left unmatched. In germline, CDR1 is SGHTA, CDR2 FQGTGA. The CDR3 is 15 residues long. The sequence was collected from a female donor with breast cancer. Some clones in this sample may be carry-over from other donors' samples. Sequenced input: axillary lymph node tissue. J is TRBJ2-3 and V is TRBV7-3, with 8 positions matching TRBD2. CDR3 in amino acids: CASSPQPGGPDTQYF. DNA for the CDR3: TGTGCCAGCAGCCCACAACCGGGAGGGCCAGATACGCAGTATTTT. The entire variable domain, with the rest obtained from reference TRBV7-3 and TRBJ2-3, is as follows: GAGVSQTPSNKVTEKGKYVELRCDPISGHTALYWYRQSLGQGPEFLIYFQGTGAADDSGLPNDRFFAVRPEGSVSTLKIQRTERGDSAVYLCASSPQPGGPDTQYFGPGTRLTVL.